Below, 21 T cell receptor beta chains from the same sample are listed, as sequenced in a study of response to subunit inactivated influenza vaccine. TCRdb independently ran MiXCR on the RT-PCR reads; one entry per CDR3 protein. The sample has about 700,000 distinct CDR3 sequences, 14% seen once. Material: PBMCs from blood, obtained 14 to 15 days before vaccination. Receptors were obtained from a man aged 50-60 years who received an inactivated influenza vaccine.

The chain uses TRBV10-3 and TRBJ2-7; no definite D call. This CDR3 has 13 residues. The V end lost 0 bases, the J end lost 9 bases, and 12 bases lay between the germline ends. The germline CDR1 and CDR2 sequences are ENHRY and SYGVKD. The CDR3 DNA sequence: TGTGCCATCAGTGAGTCTCCTGGGGTTAGGCAGTACTTC. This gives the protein CAISESPGVRQYF.

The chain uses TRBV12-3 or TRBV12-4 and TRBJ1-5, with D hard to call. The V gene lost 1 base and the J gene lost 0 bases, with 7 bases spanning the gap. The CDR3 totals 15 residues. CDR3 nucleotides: TGTGCCAGCAGTTTAGTGGGCACTAGCAATCAGCCCCAGCATTTT. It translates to CASSLVGTSNQPQHF.

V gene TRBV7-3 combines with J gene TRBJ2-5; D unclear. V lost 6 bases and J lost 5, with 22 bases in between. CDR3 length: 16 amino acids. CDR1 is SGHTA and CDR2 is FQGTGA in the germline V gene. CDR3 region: CASSIAGGPTQETQYF. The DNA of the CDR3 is TGTGCCAGCAGTATAGCCGGCGGCCCCACACAGGAGACCCAGTACTTC. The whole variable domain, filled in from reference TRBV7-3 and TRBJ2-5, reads GAGVSQTPSNKVTEKGKYVELRCDPISGHTALYWYRQSLGQGPEFLIYFQGTGAADDSGLPNDRFFAVRPEGSVSTLKIQRTERGDSAVYLCASSIAGGPTQETQYFGPGTRLLVL.

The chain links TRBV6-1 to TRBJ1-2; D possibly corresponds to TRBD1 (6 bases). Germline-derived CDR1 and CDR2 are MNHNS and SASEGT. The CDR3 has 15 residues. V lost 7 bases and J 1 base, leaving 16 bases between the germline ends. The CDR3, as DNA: TGTGCCAGCACCAGGGAGGGGGGAGTTAACTATGGCTACACCTTC. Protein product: CASTREGGVNYGYTF.

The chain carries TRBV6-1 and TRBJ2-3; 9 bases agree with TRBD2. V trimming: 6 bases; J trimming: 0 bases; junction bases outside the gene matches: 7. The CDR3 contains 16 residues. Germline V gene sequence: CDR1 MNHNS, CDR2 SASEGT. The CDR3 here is CASRSTSGGSTDTQYF. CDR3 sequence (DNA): TGTGCCAGCAGATCCACAAGCGGGGGGAGCACAGATACGCAGTATTTT.

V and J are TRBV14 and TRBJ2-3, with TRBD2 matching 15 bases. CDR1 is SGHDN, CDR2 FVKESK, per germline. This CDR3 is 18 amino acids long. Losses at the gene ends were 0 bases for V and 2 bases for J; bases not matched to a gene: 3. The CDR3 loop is CASSQDGLAGGLTDTQYF. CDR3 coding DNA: TGTGCCAGCAGCCAAGATGGACTAGCGGGGGGGCTCACAGATACGCAGTATTTT. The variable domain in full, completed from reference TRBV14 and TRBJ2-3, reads EAGVTQFPSHSVIEKGQTVTLRCDPISGHDNLYWYRRVMGKEIKFLLHFVKESKQDESGMPNNRFLAERTGGTYSTLKVQPAELEDSGVYFCASSQDGLAGGLTDTQYFGPGTRLTVL.

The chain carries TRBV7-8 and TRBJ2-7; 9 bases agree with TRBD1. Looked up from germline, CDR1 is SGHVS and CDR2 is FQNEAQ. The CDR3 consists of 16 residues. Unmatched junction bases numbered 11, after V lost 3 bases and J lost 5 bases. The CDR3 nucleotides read TGTGCCAGCAGCTTGGGAAGGGGACAGGGTATCAACGAGCAGTACTTC. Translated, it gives CASSLGRGQGINEQYF.

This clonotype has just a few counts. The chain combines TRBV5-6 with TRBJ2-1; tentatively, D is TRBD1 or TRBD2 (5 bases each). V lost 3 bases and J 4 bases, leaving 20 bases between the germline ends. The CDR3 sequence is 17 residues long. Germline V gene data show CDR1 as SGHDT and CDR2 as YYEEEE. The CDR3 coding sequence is TGTGCCAGCAGCTCCAGGGACGGCGGGCAAGATTACAATGAGCAGTTCTTC. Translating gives CASSSRDGGQDYNEQFF.

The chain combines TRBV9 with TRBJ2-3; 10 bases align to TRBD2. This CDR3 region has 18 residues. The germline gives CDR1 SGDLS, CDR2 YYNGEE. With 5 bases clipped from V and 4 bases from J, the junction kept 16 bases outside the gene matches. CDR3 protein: CASSLSGRGLIPPDTQYF. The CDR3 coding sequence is TGTGCCAGCAGTCTCAGCGGGAGGGGCCTAATCCCGCCAGATACGCAGTATTTT.

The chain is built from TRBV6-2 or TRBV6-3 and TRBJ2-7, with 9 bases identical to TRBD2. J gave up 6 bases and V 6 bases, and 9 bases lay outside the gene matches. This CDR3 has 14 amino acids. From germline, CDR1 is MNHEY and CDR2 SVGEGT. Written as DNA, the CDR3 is TGTGCCAGCAGACATAGCGGGAGTATGGGCGAGCAGTACTTC. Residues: CASRHSGSMGEQYF.

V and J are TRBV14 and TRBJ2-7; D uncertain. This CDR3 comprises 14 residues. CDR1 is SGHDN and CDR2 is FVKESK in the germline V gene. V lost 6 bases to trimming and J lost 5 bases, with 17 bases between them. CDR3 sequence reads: CASSPIGKGHEQYF. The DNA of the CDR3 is TGTGCCAGCAGTCCGATTGGGAAAGGCCACGAGCAGTACTTC.

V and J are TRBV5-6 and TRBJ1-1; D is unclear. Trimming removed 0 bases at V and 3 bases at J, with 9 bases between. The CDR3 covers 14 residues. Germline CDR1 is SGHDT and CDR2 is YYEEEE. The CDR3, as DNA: TGTGCCAGCAGCTTGGTTGGCCGATACACTGAAGCTTTCTTT. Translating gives CASSLVGRYTEAFF.

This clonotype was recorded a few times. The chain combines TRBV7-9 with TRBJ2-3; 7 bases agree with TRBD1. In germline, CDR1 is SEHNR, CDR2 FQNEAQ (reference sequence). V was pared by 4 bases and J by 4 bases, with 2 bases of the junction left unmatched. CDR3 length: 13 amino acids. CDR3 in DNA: TGTGCCAGCAGCTCGACAGGGTCAGATACGCAGTATTTT. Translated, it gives CASSSTGSDTQYF.

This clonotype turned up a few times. This CDR3 reads CSVGQEDQPQHF. CDR3 bases: TGCAGTGTGGGACAGGAGGATCAGCCCCAGCATTTT. V and J are TRBV20-1 and TRBJ1-5; TRBD1 matches 8 bases. After removal of 7 bases from V and 5 bases from J, the junction contained 4 bases not matched to a gene. Germline V gene sequence: CDR1 DFQATT, CDR2 SNEGSKA (reference sequence). This CDR3 is 12 amino acids long.

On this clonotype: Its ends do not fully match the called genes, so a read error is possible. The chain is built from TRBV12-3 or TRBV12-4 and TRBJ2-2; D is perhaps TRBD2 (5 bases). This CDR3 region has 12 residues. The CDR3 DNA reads TGTGCCAGCAGCCTGGGCACCGGGGAGCTGATTTTT. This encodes CASSLGTGELIF.

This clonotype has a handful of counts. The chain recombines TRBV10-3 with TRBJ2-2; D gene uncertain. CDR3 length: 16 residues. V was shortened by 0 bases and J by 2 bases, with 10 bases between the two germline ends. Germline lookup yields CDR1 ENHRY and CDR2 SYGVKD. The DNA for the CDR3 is TGTGCCATCAGTGAGTCGGAATGGGTAAACACCGGGGAGCTGTTTTTT. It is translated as CAISESEWVNTGELFF.

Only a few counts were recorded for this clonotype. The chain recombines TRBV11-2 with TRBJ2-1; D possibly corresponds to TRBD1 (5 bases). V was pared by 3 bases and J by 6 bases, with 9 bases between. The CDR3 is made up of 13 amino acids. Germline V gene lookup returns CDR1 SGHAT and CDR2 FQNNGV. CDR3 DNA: TGTGCCAGCAGCTTGACAGCCACCAATGAGCAGTTCTTC. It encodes CASSLTATNEQFF. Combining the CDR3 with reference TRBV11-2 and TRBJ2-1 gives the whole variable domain EAGVAQSPRYKIIEKRQSVAFWCNPISGHATLYWYQQILGQGPKLLIQFQNNGVVDDSQLPKDRFSAERLKGVDSTLKIQPAKLEDSAVYLCASSLTATNEQFFGPGTRLTVL.

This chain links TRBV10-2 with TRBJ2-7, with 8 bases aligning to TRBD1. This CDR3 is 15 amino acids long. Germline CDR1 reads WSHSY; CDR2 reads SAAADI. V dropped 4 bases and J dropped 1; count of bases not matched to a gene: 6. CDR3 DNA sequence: TGCGCCAGCAGTGTTCAGACAGGGGCTTCCTACGAGCAGTACTTC. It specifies CASSVQTGASYEQYF.

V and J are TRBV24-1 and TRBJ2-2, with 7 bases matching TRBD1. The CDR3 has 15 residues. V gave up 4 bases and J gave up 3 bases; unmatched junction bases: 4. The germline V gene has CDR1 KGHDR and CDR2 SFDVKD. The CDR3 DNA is TGTGCCACCAGTGAAACAGGGACAGACACCGGGGAGCTGTTTTTT. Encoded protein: CATSETGTDTGELFF.

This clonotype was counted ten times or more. The CDR3 nucleotides read TGTGCCAGCAGCCGCTGGACAGGGCCGAGCACAGATACGCAGTATTTT. It yields the protein CASSRWTGPSTDTQYF. J is TRBJ2-3 and V is TRBV14, with 8 nucleotides matching TRBD1. CDR3 length: 16 amino acids. The trim removed 4 bases at V and 0 bases at J, leaving 6 bases unmatched. Per the germline V gene, CDR1 is SGHDN and CDR2 is FVKESK.

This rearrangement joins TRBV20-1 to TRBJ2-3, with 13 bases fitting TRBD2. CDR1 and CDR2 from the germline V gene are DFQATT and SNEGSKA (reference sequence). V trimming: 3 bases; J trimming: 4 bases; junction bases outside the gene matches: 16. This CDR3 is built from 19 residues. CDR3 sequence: CSARGGLAGVRLKADTQYF. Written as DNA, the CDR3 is TGCAGTGCTAGGGGCGGACTAGCGGGAGTGCGTCTAAAGGCAGATACGCAGTATTTT.